Below are 11 T cell receptor beta chains sequenced from a single sample in a study of vaccination effects on CD4 cells after COVID-19. Their antigens are not known. Before any sequencing was done, the ViraFEST assay used viral peptide pools to expand antigen-specific CD4+ T cells. At the end of 9 to 11 days of culture, CD4+ T cells were isolated. Every participant took two doses of the BNT162b2 or mRNA-1273 vaccine. Profiling relied on immunoSEQ multiplex PCR, and the TCRdb table lists in-frame clones only, not all of them. The table lists some 68,000 clones, 75% to 85% of them singletons, with 1.2% in the top ten. The sample in question was CD4+ T cells from PBMCs cultured with HCoV-229E spike peptides, obtained after COVID-19 vaccination. The receptor source for this set is a human donor who received a COVID-19 vaccine.

This clone was found once. The rearrangement links TRBV18 to TRBJ2-7; 12 bases are shared with TRBD2. Germline values: CDR1 KGHSH, CDR2 LQKENI. The J segment lost 2 bases and the V segment lost 9 bases, leaving 5 bases of the junction unmatched. The CDR3 is 14 amino acids. The CDR3: CASSTSGGTYEQYV. CDR3 in DNA: TGTGCCAGTTCAACTAGCGGGGGGACCTACGAGCAGTACGTC.

The chain employs TRBV7-2 and TRBJ2-2; TRBD2 matches at 11 bases. The CDR3 is 18 residues long. Losses at the gene ends were 3 bases for V and 2 bases for J; bases not matched to a gene: 8. CDR1 and CDR2 from the germline V gene are SGHTA and FQGNSA. CDR3 residues: CASSFAPLAGVNTGELFF. CDR3 DNA sequence: TGTGCCAGCAGCTTCGCCCCACTAGCGGGGGTAAACACCGGGGAGCTGTTTTTT.

This clone has just a few counts. The CDR3 bases are TGCAGTGCTAGTATGCAGGCAGGGGGCGGCTATGGCTACACCTTC. This translates into CSASMQAGGGYGYTF. The rearrangement uses TRBV20-1 and TRBJ1-2, with 8 bases fitting TRBD1. V shed 3 bases, J shed 4 bases, and the junction held 10 bases outside the gene matches. The V gene's germline CDR1 is DFQATT and CDR2 SNEGSKA (reference sequence). The CDR3 is 15 residues long.

The gene calls are TRBV2 and TRBJ1-4, with D perhaps matching TRBD1 (5 bases). Trimming left V 6 bases short and J 5 bases short, with 13 bases between. CDR1 and CDR2 from the germline V gene are SNHLY and FYNNEI. The CDR3 covers 14 residues. The CDR3 coding sequence is TGTGCCAGCAGAGCGACAGCAGGCAATGAAAAACTGTTTTTT. Protein sequence: CASRATAGNEKLFF.

Only a few counts were recorded for this clone. CDR3 amino acids: CASRPTFGGYTF. The CDR3 DNA sequence: TGTGCCAGCAGGCCCACTTTCGGGGGCTACACCTTC. The V call is TRBV7-2, the J call TRBJ1-2, with D uncertain. The germline CDR1 and CDR2 sequences are SGHTA and FQGNSA. V shed 6 bases and J shed 8 bases, with 13 bases lying between them. The CDR3 is 12 residues long.

The DNA of the CDR3 is TGTGCCAGCACCCAGGGGGGGAGCTCCTACGAGCAGTACGTC. Protein product: CASTQGGSSYEQYV. V and J are TRBV6-5 and TRBJ2-7, with D possibly called TRBD1 or TRBD2 (7 bases each). Trimming removed 7 bases from V and 0 bases from J, with 13 bases in between. The CDR3 length is 14 residues. Germline CDR1 is MNHEY and CDR2 is SVGAGI.

The chain combines TRBV28 with TRBJ2-2; no clear D. The CDR3 spans 15 residues. CDR1 and CDR2 from the germline V gene are MDHEN and SYDVKM. Trimming cost V 2 bases and J 2 bases, with 9 bases left between them. The CDR3: CASSLRRPNTGELFF. The CDR3 coding sequence is TGTGCCAGCAGTTTACGCAGGCCAAACACCGGGGAGCTGTTTTTT.

The chain combines TRBV7-2 with TRBJ2-3; 8 bases line up with TRBD2. The CDR3 loop spans 15 amino acids. Losses at the gene ends were 3 bases for V and 1 base for J; bases not matched to a gene: 3. The germline V gene has CDR1 SGHTA and CDR2 FQGNSA. Here the CDR3 DNA reads TGTGCCAGCAGCTTCGGGGGGGCAGGCACAGATACGCAGTATTTT. Translation: CASSFGGAGTDTQYF.

The chain combines TRBV9 with TRBJ2-5; 10 nucleotides agree with TRBD1. The CDR3 sequence is 14 residues long. Losses at the gene ends were 4 bases for V and 5 bases for J; bases not matched to a gene: 5. The germline V gene has CDR1 SGDLS and CDR2 YYNGEE. The CDR3 bases are TGTGCCAGCAGCACAGGACAGGGGGTTGAGACCCAGTACTTC. Translated, it gives CASSTGQGVETQYF.

V usage is TRBV7-3 and J usage is TRBJ2-3; TRBD2 agrees at 12 bases. This CDR3 comprises 19 residues. The V gene's germline CDR1 is SGHTA and CDR2 FQGTGA. The junction had 12 bases not matched to a gene; V was cut back by 2 bases and J by 3 bases. DNA of the CDR3: TGTGCCAGCAGCTTACGGGTGGGGTCTAGCGGGGGGGTGACAGATACGCAGTATTTT. Protein product: CASSLRVGSSGGVTDTQYF.

This chain joins TRBV4-1 and TRBJ2-2, with 11 bases identical to TRBD2. The CDR3 is 17 amino acids. The V and J ends lost 4 bases and 6 bases, in that order; junction bases with no gene match: 10. Germline V gives CDR1 MGHRA, CDR2 YSYEKL. In nucleotides, the CDR3 is TGCGCCAGCAGCCCACAAATAGCGGGGGGGTCTTCCGGGGAGCTGTTTTTT. Amino acids: CASSPQIAGGSSGELFF.